This entry lists 29 T cell receptor beta chains sequenced from one sample in a study of CD8 T cells in ankylosing spondylitis. Study outcomes and limitations: There was a TCR beta motif, made of 7 or 8 highly homologous variants, that appeared characteristic of ankylosing spondylitis blood.

Their antigens remain unidentified. TCRdb called the 5' RACE reads again in MiXCR, with one record for every CDR3 protein. The table shows about 800,000 distinct CDR3 sequences, with roughly 12% occurring only once. The specimen was blood, either unsorted or a sorted T cell fraction (not recorded which). The receptors originated from a male donor with ankylosing spondylitis.

This clonotype was counted a few times. The V gene is TRBV15, the J gene TRBJ1-5; no clear D. The CDR3 has 14 residues. The V end was cut by 0 bases, the J end by 3 bases, with 6 bases between. Germline V gene lookup returns CDR1 LNHNV and CDR2 YYDKDF (reference sequence). CDR3 sequence reads: CATSRETPNQPQHF. For the CDR3, the DNA is TGTGCCACCAGCAGAGAGACTCCCAATCAGCCCCAGCATTTT.

In its sample, this clonotype was seen many times. The chain couples TRBV5-1 to TRBJ1-3; D unclear. Per germline, CDR1 SGHRS and CDR2 YFSETQ. CDR3 size: 14 residues. Trimming stripped 1 base from V and 1 base from J, with 6 bases between. The CDR3 is CASSLPGSGNTIYF. The DNA for the CDR3 is TGCGCCAGCAGCTTGCCGGGTTCTGGAAACACCATATATTTT.

As to this clonotype: At one end, the junction sequence differs from germline, possibly due to a read error. This sequence joins TRBV12-3 or TRBV12-4 and TRBJ2-5, with 9 bases fitting TRBD1. This CDR3 has 12 residues. The CDR3 coding sequence is TGTGCCAGCAGCCGGCTCCGGGACAGGGCCCTCTTC. Translated, it gives CASSRLRDRALF.

The CDR3 is CASSQNTGTEETQYF. As DNA, the CDR3 is TGTGCCAGCAGCCAAAATACCGGGACTGAAGAGACCCAGTACTTC. The J gene is TRBJ2-5, the V gene TRBV14; tentatively, D is TRBD2 (6 bases). Germline CDR1 is SGHDN and CDR2 is FVKESK. V lost 2 bases to trimming and J lost 3 bases, with 13 bases between them. The CDR3 sequence is 15 residues long.

The genes are TRBV20-1 and TRBJ2-1; D gene uncertain. From germline, CDR1 is DFQATT and CDR2 SNEGSKA (reference sequence). CDR3 length: 16 residues. The ends were cut back, 4 bases at V and 1 base at J, with 17 bases in the middle. The CDR3 sequence is CSATQPGFLSYNEQFF. Written as DNA, the CDR3 is TGCAGTGCTACCCAGCCTGGCTTTTTATCCTACAATGAGCAGTTCTTC.

The chain links TRBV11-2 to TRBJ1-2, with D maybe TRBD1 (5 bases). Deletions cut 5 bases from V and 8 bases from J, with 21 bases between. Germline assignment: CDR1 SGHAT and CDR2 FQNNGV. This CDR3 is 15 amino acids long. The CDR3 spells CASSGVGPNKWGYTF. The CDR3 DNA reads TGTGCCAGCAGCGGAGTGGGACCGAACAAATGGGGCTACACCTTC.

At least ten counts were recorded for this clonotype. This chain connects TRBV29-1 to TRBJ2-2; no clear D. The germline CDR1 and CDR2 sequences are SQVTM and ANQGSEA. The CDR3 spans 13 residues. V was cut by 6 bases and J by 1 base, with 9 bases left in between. The CDR3 bases are TGCAGCGTATTTAAGAGGAACACCGGGGAGCTGTTTTTT. Its protein product is CSVFKRNTGELFF.

The rearrangement uses TRBV10-3 and TRBJ2-3, with D possibly matching TRBD2 (7 bases). The germline CDR1 and CDR2 sequences are ENHRY and SYGVKD. V was clipped by 7 bases and J by 8 bases, with 16 bases between them. The CDR3 covers 13 residues. The CDR3 is CAITKLGGPTQYF. In DNA form, the CDR3 reads TGTGCCATCACTAAATTGGGGGGGCCTACGCAGTATTTT.

This clonotype was seen at least ten times. The chain employs TRBV4-3 and TRBJ2-7; D is possibly TRBD1 (5 bases). Germline V lookup: CDR1 LGHNA, CDR2 YSLEER. V lost 1 base and J 1 base, leaving 11 bases between the germline ends. The CDR3 runs 15 residues. The CDR3 loop is CASSQVGDRSYEQYF. DNA of the CDR3: TGCGCCAGCAGCCAAGTCGGAGACAGATCCTACGAGCAGTACTTC.

The J gene is TRBJ2-3, the V gene TRBV5-1, with D possibly TRBD2 on 6 matching bases. Germline V CDR1 and CDR2: SGHRS, YFSETQ. The V and J ends lost 2 bases and 1 base respectively, with 11 bases between them. The CDR3 spans 15 residues. Here the CDR3 reads CASSFGGLRTDTQYF. The CDR3 DNA reads as TGCGCCAGCAGCTTTGGTGGACTACGCACAGATACGCAGTATTTT. The full variable domain, its missing parts supplied by reference TRBV5-1 and TRBJ2-3, is KAGVTQTPRYLIKTRGQQVTLSCSPISGHRSVSWYQQTPGQGLQFLFEYFSETQRNKGNFPGRFSGRQFSNSRSEMNVSTLELGDSALYLCASSFGGLRTDTQYFGPGTRLTVL.

The rearrangement uses TRBV27 and TRBJ2-7, with TRBD1 matching 10 bases. Germline V gene lookup returns CDR1 MNHEY and CDR2 SMNVEV (reference sequence). V lost 3 bases and J lost 7; bases outside the gene matches: 21. CDR3 length: 19 amino acids. DNA of the CDR3: TGTGCCAGCAGTTTTACCGGGACAGGGGCCCAGGGGCGTAGATTAGAGCAGTACTTC. It translates to CASSFTGTGAQGRRLEQYF.

The chain uses TRBV7-2 and TRBJ2-3, with D hard to call. Germline assignment: CDR1 SGHTA and CDR2 FQGNSA. The V gene lost 3 bases and the J gene lost 4 bases, with 8 bases spanning the gap. The CDR3 spans 13 residues. The CDR3 spells CASSFPPSDTQYF. The CDR3 DNA sequence: TGTGCCAGCAGCTTCCCCCCCTCAGATACGCAGTATTTT.

The V gene is TRBV4-3, the J gene TRBJ1-3; tentative D call: TRBD1 (5 bases). Trimming shortened V by 3 bases and J by 4 bases, and 10 bases separated the two germline ends. CDR3 length: 14 residues. Germline V gives CDR1 LGHNA, CDR2 YSLEER. The CDR3: CASSHGAGGNTIYF. The CDR3 DNA sequence: TGCGCCAGCAGCCACGGGGCCGGAGGAAACACCATATATTTT.

V and J are TRBV11-1 and TRBJ2-1; 9 bases map to TRBD2. J gave up 2 bases and V 7 bases, and 3 bases lay outside the gene matches. Looked up from germline, CDR1 is SGHAT and CDR2 is FQDESV (reference sequence). The CDR3 runs to 14 residues. The CDR3 sequence: CASNSGGPYNEQFF. CDR3 coding DNA: TGTGCCAGCAACAGCGGGGGGCCCTACAATGAGCAGTTCTTC.

This clonotype was seen only a few times. This chain links TRBV20-1 with TRBJ2-7; TRBD2 matches at 10 bases. This CDR3 comprises 13 residues. Germline CDR1 is DFQATT and CDR2 is SNEGSKA (reference sequence). The ends lost 6 bases at V and 7 bases at J; junction bases unmatched: 9. CDR3 DNA: TGCAGTGCCTCCGCTAGCGGGAGTGTGGAGCAGTACTTC. Translating gives CSASASGSVEQYF.

The gene calls are TRBV7-3 and TRBJ2-3; D is unresolved. V lost 4 bases to trimming and J lost 7 bases, with 15 bases between them. In germline, CDR1 is SGHTA, CDR2 FQGTGA. The CDR3 sequence is 14 residues long. CDR3 in DNA: TGTGCCAGCAGCTCTACGACTGGGGTAAATACGCAGTATTTT. Protein product: CASSSTTGVNTQYF.

Ten or more counts support this clonotype. The V call is TRBV29-1, the J call TRBJ2-1, with 8 positions matching TRBD2. This CDR3 is 13 amino acids long. CDR1 is SQVTM, CDR2 ANQGSEA, per germline. V shed 3 bases, J shed 7 bases, and the junction held 5 bases outside the gene matches. CDR3 sequence (DNA): TGCAGCGTTGATACGGGAGGGCGGAATGAGCAGTTCTTC. Translation: CSVDTGGRNEQFF.

This clonotype was counted ten times or more. This chain connects TRBV29-1 to TRBJ1-5, with unresolved D. Trimming left V 5 bases short and J 0 bases short, with 14 bases between. The CDR3 runs 15 residues. Germline V gives CDR1 SQVTM, CDR2 ANQGSEA. The CDR3: CSVHGPGSSNQPQHF. CDR3 in DNA: TGCAGCGTTCACGGTCCGGGGAGTAGCAATCAGCCCCAGCATTTT. The full variable domain, its missing parts supplied by reference TRBV29-1 and TRBJ1-5, is SAVISQKPSRDICQRGTSLTIQCQVDSQVTMMFWYRQQPGQSLTLIATANQGSEATYESGFVIDKFPISRPNLTFSTLTVSNMSPEDSSIYLCSVHGPGSSNQPQHFGDGTRLSIL.

The chain joins TRBV27 to TRBJ2-7, with D hard to call. From germline, CDR1 is MNHEY and CDR2 SMNVEV (reference sequence). Trimming took 3 bases from V and 7 from J, leaving 16 bases between them. The CDR3 sequence is 14 residues long. The CDR3: CASSFLSDSGEQYF. The CDR3 DNA reads as TGTGCCAGCAGTTTTCTGTCAGATTCGGGTGAGCAGTACTTC.

This clonotype was seen a few times. V usage is TRBV7-2 and J usage is TRBJ1-1; D gene uncertain. V lost 2 bases and J 6 bases, leaving 7 bases between the germline ends. Germline V gives CDR1 SGHTA, CDR2 FQGNSA. The CDR3 extends over 12 amino acids. For the CDR3, the DNA is TGTGCCAGCAGCTTATTGCGGGCTGAAGCTTTCTTT. Translating it yields CASSLLRAEAFF.

This clonotype was counted ten times or more. This chain joins TRBV20-1 and TRBJ2-2, with 9 bases that match TRBD2. V lost 2 bases to trimming and J lost 4 bases; unmatched junction nucleotides: 5. Per the germline V gene, CDR1 is DFQATT and CDR2 is SNEGSKA (reference sequence). The CDR3 covers 15 residues. The CDR3 sequence is CSARLSGRATGELFF. The CDR3 nucleotides read TGCAGTGCTAGACTTAGCGGGAGAGCCACCGGGGAGCTGTTTTTT.

The chain joins TRBV6-5 to TRBJ2-3, with 9 bases lining up with TRBD2. The trim removed 2 bases at V and 7 bases at J, leaving 13 bases unmatched. CDR3 size: 17 residues. The V gene's germline CDR1 is MNHEY and CDR2 SVGAGI. Written as DNA, the CDR3 is TGTGCCAGCAGTTACGGGTTCGCGGGAGGGAATGGGTATACGCAGTATTTT. This gives the protein CASSYGFAGGNGYTQYF.

The chain links TRBV7-9 to TRBJ2-5; D gene unclear. The germline V gene encodes CDR1 SEHNR and CDR2 FQNEAQ (reference sequence). The CDR3 sequence is 14 residues long. V was cut by 7 bases and J by 1 base, with 13 bases left in between. The CDR3 loop reads CASTLRLSQETQYF. In DNA, the CDR3 is TGTGCCAGCACTCTTCGTCTCAGCCAAGAGACCCAGTACTTC.

Only a few counts were recorded for this clonotype. The V call is TRBV20-1, the J call TRBJ2-7; 11 bases map to TRBD2. The CDR3 is 16 residues long. J lost 6 bases, V lost 4 bases, and 14 bases had no gene match. From germline, CDR1 is DFQATT and CDR2 SNEGSKA (reference sequence). CDR3 protein: CSATRLAGSLGAEQYF. CDR3 coding DNA: TGCAGTGCTACCCGACTAGCGGGAAGTCTGGGGGCCGAGCAGTACTTC.

This clonotype was seen a handful of times. The chain has TRBV2 and TRBJ2-1, with 12 bases that match TRBD2. CDR3 size: 17 residues. Unmatched junction bases numbered 11, after V lost 7 bases and J lost 4 bases. Germline-derived CDR1 and CDR2 are SNHLY and FYNNEI. This CDR3 reads CASTATGTSGRYNEQFF. The CDR3 nucleotides are TGTGCCAGCACCGCCACCGGGACTAGCGGGCGGTACAATGAGCAGTTCTTC. Full variable domain (missing parts from reference TRBV2 and TRBJ2-1): EPEVTQTPSHQVTQMGQEVILRCVPISNHLYFYWYRQILGQKVEFLVSFYNNEISEKSEIFDDQFSVERPDGSNFTLKIRSTKLEDSAMYFCASTATGTSGRYNEQFFGPGTRLTVL.

This clonotype was observed a few times. The gene calls are TRBV9 and TRBJ1-1, with TRBD1 matching over 7 bases. Trimming removed 3 bases from V and 6 bases from J; junction bases left unmatched: 5. CDR1 is SGDLS and CDR2 is YYNGEE in the germline V gene. The CDR3 spans 13 residues. The CDR3 protein is CASSAQGRPEAFF. DNA of the CDR3: TGTGCCAGCAGCGCACAGGGGAGGCCTGAAGCTTTCTTT. The full variable domain, completed using reference TRBV9 and TRBJ1-1, is DSGVTQTPKHLITATGQRVTLRCSPRSGDLSVYWYQQSLDQGLQFLIQYYNGEERAKGNILERFSAQQFPDLHSELNLSSLELGDSALYFCASSAQGRPEAFFGQGTRLTVV.

This clonotype was seen repeatedly, ten times or more. The chain combines TRBV20-1 with TRBJ2-5; unclear D gene. The CDR3 spans 12 residues. V lost 3 bases and J 5 bases, leaving 10 bases between the germline ends. From germline, CDR1 is DFQATT and CDR2 SNEGSKA (reference sequence). DNA for the CDR3: TGCAGTGCTAGTCCTACCCCGGAGACCCAGTACTTC. This sequence encodes CSASPTPETQYF.

V usage is TRBV7-2 and J usage is TRBJ2-1; tentative D call: TRBD2 (5 bases). V lost 1 base and J lost 2, with 9 bases in between. Germline V gives CDR1 SGHTA, CDR2 FQGNSA. The CDR3 has 15 amino acids. The CDR3 DNA reads as TGTGCCAGCAGCTTAGTGAGGGCGGCCTACAATGAGCAGTTCTTC. This encodes CASSLVRAAYNEQFF.

The chain is built from TRBV10-1 and TRBJ2-3; 10 bases are shared with TRBD2. The trim removed 5 bases at V and 2 bases at J, leaving 13 bases unmatched. This CDR3 comprises 18 residues. In germline, CDR1 is WNHNN, CDR2 SYGVQD (reference sequence). Here the CDR3 reads CASSPGLAQSPYTDTQYF. The DNA of the CDR3 is TGCGCCAGCAGTCCGGGACTAGCGCAAAGCCCCTACACAGATACGCAGTATTTT.